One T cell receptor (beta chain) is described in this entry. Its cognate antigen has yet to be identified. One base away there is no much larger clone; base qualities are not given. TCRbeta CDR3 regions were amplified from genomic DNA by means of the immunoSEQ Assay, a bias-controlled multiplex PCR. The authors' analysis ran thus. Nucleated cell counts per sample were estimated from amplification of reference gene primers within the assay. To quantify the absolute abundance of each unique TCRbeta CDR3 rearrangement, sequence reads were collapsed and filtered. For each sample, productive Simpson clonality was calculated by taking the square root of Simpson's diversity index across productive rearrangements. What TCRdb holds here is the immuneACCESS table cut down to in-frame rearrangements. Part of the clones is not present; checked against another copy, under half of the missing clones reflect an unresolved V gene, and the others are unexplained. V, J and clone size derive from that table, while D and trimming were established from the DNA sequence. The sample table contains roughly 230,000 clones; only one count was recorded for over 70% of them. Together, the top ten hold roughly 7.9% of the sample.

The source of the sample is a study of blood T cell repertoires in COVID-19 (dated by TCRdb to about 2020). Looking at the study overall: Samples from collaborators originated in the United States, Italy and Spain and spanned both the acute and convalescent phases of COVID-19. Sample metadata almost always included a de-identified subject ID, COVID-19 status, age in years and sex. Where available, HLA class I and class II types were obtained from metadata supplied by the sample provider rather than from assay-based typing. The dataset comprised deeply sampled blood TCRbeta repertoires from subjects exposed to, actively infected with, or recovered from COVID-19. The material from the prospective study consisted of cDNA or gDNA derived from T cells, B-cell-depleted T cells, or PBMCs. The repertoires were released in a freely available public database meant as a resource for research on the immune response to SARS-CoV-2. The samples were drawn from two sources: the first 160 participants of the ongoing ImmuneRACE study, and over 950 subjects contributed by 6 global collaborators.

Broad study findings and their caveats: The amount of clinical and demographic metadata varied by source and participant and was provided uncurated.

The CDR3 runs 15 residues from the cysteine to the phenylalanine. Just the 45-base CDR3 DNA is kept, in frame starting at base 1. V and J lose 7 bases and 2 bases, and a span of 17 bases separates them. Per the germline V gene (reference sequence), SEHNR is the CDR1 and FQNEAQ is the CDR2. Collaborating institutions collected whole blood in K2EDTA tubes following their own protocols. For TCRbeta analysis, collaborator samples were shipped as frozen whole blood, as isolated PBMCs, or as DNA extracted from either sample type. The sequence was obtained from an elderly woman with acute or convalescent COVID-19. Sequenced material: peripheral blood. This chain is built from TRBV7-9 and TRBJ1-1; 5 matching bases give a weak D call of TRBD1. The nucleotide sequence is TGTGCCAGCACCGATCCGACTAGGACAAACACTGAAGCTTTCTTT. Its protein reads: CASTDPTRTNTEAFF.